A single sample is the source of the 21 T cell receptor beta chains below, sequenced in a study of blood T cell repertoires in COVID-19. The protocol was immunoSEQ multiplex PCR, while the TCRdb copy is restricted to in-frame clones and leaves out a portion. The data show 150,000 to 200,000 clones, 84% seen once. The sequenced sample consisted of peripheral blood. The origin of the receptors is a woman of 80 years or more with acute or convalescent COVID-19.

In this sample, this clone turned up a few times. The V call is TRBV6-6, the J call TRBJ1-4; D gene unclear. The CDR3 runs 11 residues. V dropped 9 bases and J dropped 12 bases, with 14 bases sitting between them. Germline CDR1 is MNHNY and CDR2 is SVGAGI (reference sequence). The chain's CDR3 is CASTWGSELFF. For the CDR3, the DNA is TGTGCCAGTACCTGGGGTAGCGAACTGTTTTTT.

The J gene is TRBJ1-2, the V gene TRBV7-9; no definite D call. Trimming stripped 2 bases from V and 0 bases from J, with 10 bases between. The CDR3 has 15 residues. Germline CDR1 reads SEHNR; CDR2 reads FQNEAQ (reference sequence). The CDR3 loop reads CASSLSRGTNYGYTF. The CDR3 coding sequence is TGTGCCAGCAGCTTAAGTCGGGGAACTAACTATGGCTACACCTTC.

The J gene is TRBJ1-1, the V gene TRBV10-3; 9 positions match TRBD1. The CDR3 is 14 amino acids. In germline, CDR1 is ENHRY, CDR2 SYGVKD. V was pared by 6 bases and J by 5 bases, with 7 bases of the junction left unmatched. CDR3: CAIRRDRAATEAFF. The CDR3, as DNA: TGTGCCATCAGGCGGGACAGGGCGGCGACTGAAGCTTTCTTT.

The chain carries TRBV24-1 and TRBJ2-1, with TRBD1 as a possible D gene (5 bases). Germline loops: CDR1 KGHDR, CDR2 SFDVKD. CDR3 length equals 15 residues. V was trimmed by 0 bases and J by 0 bases, leaving 5 bases between them. The CDR3 DNA reads TGTGCCACCAGTGATTTGCAGGGCTCCTACAATGAGCAGTTCTTC. Translated, it gives CATSDLQGSYNEQFF.

V usage is TRBV28 and J usage is TRBJ2-3; 11 bases fit TRBD2. The CDR3 totals 16 residues. Germline CDR1 MDHEN, CDR2 SYDVKM. Trimming cost V 2 bases and J 2 bases; bases outside gene matches: 3. The CDR3 reads CASSLGLAGYTDTQYF. CDR3 sequence (DNA): TGTGCCAGCAGTTTAGGACTAGCGGGCTACACAGATACGCAGTATTTT.

Written as DNA, the CDR3 is TGTGCCAGCAGCGAAGCTGAAGCAACTAATGAAAAACTGTTTTTT. Residues: CASSEAEATNEKLFF. The V gene is TRBV5-4, the J gene TRBJ1-4, with D uncertain. Trimming shortened V by 4 bases and J by 0 bases, and 10 bases separated the two germline ends. Germline V gene lookup returns CDR1 SGHNT and CDR2 YYREEE (reference sequence). CDR3 length: 15 amino acids.

This clone has a single count. The gene calls are TRBV6-5 and TRBJ1-6, with D unresolved. The CDR3 runs to 15 residues. The V gene's germline CDR1 is MNHEY and CDR2 SVGAGI. Trimming pared 2 bases from V and 0 bases from J, leaving 5 bases between. CDR3 sequence: CASSYRSSYNSPLHF. The CDR3 DNA reads TGTGCCAGCAGTTACCGGAGCTCCTATAATTCACCCCTCCACTTT.

This clone has just one count. The chain couples TRBV10-3 to TRBJ1-4; a possible D gene is TRBD1 (5 bases). Germline V gene lookup returns CDR1 ENHRY and CDR2 SYGVKD. This CDR3 has 14 residues. Trimming removed 5 bases at V and 0 bases at J, with 7 bases between. The CDR3 DNA is TGTGCCATCAGTCCAGGGTCAACTAATGAAAAACTGTTTTTT. Translation: CAISPGSTNEKLFF.

This clone appeared once. The V gene is TRBV7-9, the J gene TRBJ1-5; 9 positions match TRBD1. The germline V gene encodes CDR1 SEHNR and CDR2 FQNEAQ (reference sequence). This CDR3 has 17 amino acids. With V trimmed by 5 bases and J by 1 base, 9 bases remained unmatched. The CDR3 here is CASSPGTGILSNQPQHF. The CDR3 nucleotides are TGTGCCAGCAGCCCCGGGACAGGGATTTTAAGCAATCAGCCCCAGCATTTT.

The J gene is TRBJ2-2, the V gene TRBV19; 7 bases are shared with TRBD1. This CDR3 region has 16 residues. The V segment lost 7 bases and the J segment 3 bases; nucleotides outside the gene matches: 11. Germline values: CDR1 LNHDA, CDR2 SQIVND (reference sequence). DNA for the CDR3: TGTGCCAGTAAGAGGGCAGGACAGGCGTACACCGGGGAGCTGTTTTTT. The encoded protein is CASKRAGQAYTGELFF.

This clone has just one count. The chain uses TRBV6-2 or TRBV6-3 and TRBJ1-2; D is possibly TRBD1 (6 bases). CDR3 length: 17 residues. V was pared by 0 bases and J by 5 bases, with 19 bases between. CDR1 and CDR2 from the germline V gene are MNHEY and SVGEGT. The CDR3 protein is CASSYSVTKRQEYGYTF. The CDR3 region has the DNA TGTGCCAGCAGTTACTCGGTTACCAAAAGACAGGAGTATGGCTACACCTTC.

The chain joins TRBV7-2 to TRBJ1-2, with 8 bases identical to TRBD1. The V segment lost 5 bases and the J segment 1 base; nucleotides outside the gene matches: 9. The CDR3 consists of 16 residues. Germline CDR1 and CDR2: SGHTA and FQGNSA. The CDR3 bases are TGTGCCAGCAGCGCGGCGACAGGGGCGGTTAACTATGGCTACACCTTC. It is translated as CASSAATGAVNYGYTF.

This clone was counted many times. The gene calls are TRBV5-6 and TRBJ2-1; D ambiguous. The V and J ends lost 4 bases and 7 bases respectively, with 9 bases between them. There are 12 residues in the CDR3. Looked up from germline, CDR1 is SGHDT and CDR2 is YYEEEE. CDR3 DNA sequence: TGTGCCAGCAGCCTTCAACATAATGAGCAGTTCTTC. Residues: CASSLQHNEQFF.

This clone appeared a few times. The chain employs TRBV2 and TRBJ1-4; 10 bases map to TRBD1. The germline CDR1 and CDR2 sequences are SNHLY and FYNNEI. With 3 bases clipped from V and 0 bases from J, the junction kept 7 bases outside the gene matches. The CDR3 runs 18 residues. The CDR3 here is CASSDARDRGATNEKLFF. CDR3 bases: TGTGCCAGCAGTGACGCTAGGGACAGGGGAGCAACTAATGAAAAACTGTTTTTT.

V usage is TRBV10-3 and J usage is TRBJ2-3; 14 nucleotides align to TRBD2. The CDR3 length is 16 residues. CDR1 and CDR2 (germline): ENHRY, SYGVKD. V was pared by 8 bases and J by 5 bases, with 9 bases of the junction left unmatched. Written as DNA, the CDR3 is TGTGCCATCGGCCCGGGACTAGCGGGAGTTATAGATACGCAGTATTTT. Translating it yields CAIGPGLAGVIDTQYF.

The CDR3 DNA follows: TGTGCCAGCAGCCAACCGGTAGCGGGGGTGTCGGGGACCCAGTACTTC. Translation: CASSQPVAGVSGTQYF. The chain joins TRBV3-1 (or the pseudogene TRBV3-2) to TRBJ2-5; TRBD2 matches at 9 bases. V shed 2 bases and J 7 bases; nucleotides not matched to a gene: 11. The CDR3 has 16 amino acids. Germline loops: CDR1 LGHDT, CDR2 YNNKEL (reference sequence).

This chain links TRBV4-3 with TRBJ1-1; TRBD1 agrees at 8 bases. In germline, CDR1 is LGHNA, CDR2 YSLEER. Trimming cost V 4 bases and J 0 bases; bases outside gene matches: 7. CDR3 length: 16 residues. This CDR3 is CASSPGTGNMNTEAFF. In nucleotides, the CDR3 is TGCGCCAGCAGCCCGGGGACAGGCAATATGAACACTGAAGCTTTCTTT.

The chain uses TRBV14 and TRBJ2-3; D is unclear. The CDR3 totals 14 residues. Germline-derived CDR1 and CDR2 are SGHDN and FVKESK. Trimming stripped 2 bases from V and 1 base from J, with 7 bases between. The DNA for the CDR3 is TGTGCCAGCAGCCAACCGAGTCGCACAGATACGCAGTATTTT. Protein product: CASSQPSRTDTQYF.

V is TRBV12-3 or TRBV12-4 and J is TRBJ1-1, with no clear D. Trimming took 1 base from V and 7 from J, leaving 10 bases between them. The CDR3 totals 13 residues. The DNA for the CDR3 is TGTGCCAGCAGTTTAGGAGTTACCGATGAAGCTTTCTTT. Amino acid sequence: CASSLGVTDEAFF.

V usage is TRBV6-5 and J usage is TRBJ1-2; TRBD1 matches 9 bases. V dropped 5 bases and J dropped 7; count of bases not matched to a gene: 5. Germline loops: CDR1 MNHEY, CDR2 SVGAGI. The CDR3 has 13 residues. In DNA, the CDR3 is TGTGCCAGCAGTCGGGACAGGGCTGGTGGCTACACCTTC. It encodes CASSRDRAGGYTF.

The J gene is TRBJ1-1, the V gene TRBV27; unclear D gene. Trimming shortened V by 3 bases and J by 2 bases, and 7 bases separated the two germline ends. CDR3 length: 13 amino acids. Per germline, CDR1 MNHEY and CDR2 SMNVEV (reference sequence). The CDR3 DNA follows: TGTGCCAGCAGTTTCCCCGGTAACACTGAAGCTTTCTTT. Its protein product is CASSFPGNTEAFF.